The clone carrying this T cell receptor beta chain was observed a handful of times. Antigen: not known. Germline lookup yields CDR1 SGHRS and CDR2 YFSETQ. This CDR3 region has 14 residues. Trimming cost V 0 bases and J 5 bases, with 11 bases left between them. MiXCR was run by TCRdb on the 5' RACE reads, yielding one entry per CDR3 protein. The top ten clones hold around 0.58% of a sample with about 250,000 distinct CDR3 sequences, more than 20% of them seen once. This entry comes from a study of CD8 T cells in ankylosing spondylitis. General observations from the study: From matched ankylosing spondylitis synovial fluid, disease-linked clones were reportedly recovered at significantly enriched levels. Roughly eight highly homologous variants made up a TCR beta motif that seemed to typify ankylosing spondylitis blood.

The chain uses TRBV5-1 and TRBJ2-5; unclear D gene. Sequencing input: blood, either unsorted or a sorted T cell fraction (not recorded which). This receptor was identified in a male donor with ankylosing spondylitis or in good health (not recorded which). CDR3 sequence reads: CASSLELVAETQYF. The CDR3 nucleotides are TGCGCCAGCAGCTTGGAGCTGGTGGCCGAGACCCAGTACTTC.